The table lists the clone carrying this T cell receptor (beta chain) with many counts. Its antigen remains unknown. The data were taken from a study of early T cells in non-severe SARS-CoV-2 infection. Study-wide points: Matching with VDJdb favored anti-spike CD8 responses (missing private and CD4 specificities).

The V and J ends lost 1 base and 1 base respectively, with 14 bases between them. CDR1 and CDR2 from the germline V gene are SGHDT and YYEEEE. This CDR3 spans 16 amino acids. Unique molecular identifiers tagged individual cDNA molecules. TCRdb reprocessed the 5' RACE reads with MiXCR, giving one entry per CDR3 protein. The table shows 70,000 to 85,000 distinct CDR3 sequences, with more than 9% occurring only once. The origin of this receptor is an adult who was a healthcare worker with PCR-confirmed SARS-CoV-2 infection or an uninfected control (not recorded which). The sample comprised whole blood. This chain uses TRBV5-6 with TRBJ2-5, with TRBD1 as a possible D gene (6 bases). The CDR3 reads CASSLTRRTAQETQYF. CDR3 bases: TGTGCCAGCAGCTTGACCCGTAGGACAGCCCAAGAGACCCAGTACTTC.